Listed here are 13 T cell receptor beta chains from one sample, sequenced in a study of blood T cells in healthy people across ages. With a J-beta primer mix and a sample-barcoded 5' primer, a second PCR ran roughly 7 to 11 cycles. Using its own MiXCR run on the 5' RACE reads, TCRdb lists one record per CDR3 protein. The table shows 500,000 to 650,000 distinct CDR3 sequences, with about 27% occurring only once. These sequences were also reported in another study, on T cells of mothers and their children.

The sample was blood. Every receptor here comes from a boy younger than 10 in good health.

This chain connects TRBV27 to TRBJ2-3, with a weak D call TRBD1 (6 bases). There are 16 residues in the CDR3. CDR1 and CDR2 (germline): MNHEY, SMNVEV (reference sequence). Trimming removed 5 bases at V and 0 bases at J, with 15 bases between. CDR3 sequence (DNA): TGTGCCAGCAGTATAACCGGGACAACCAGCACAGATACGCAGTATTTT. Encoded protein: CASSITGTTSTDTQYF.

The rearrangement joins TRBV19 to TRBJ1-5; the match to TRBD1 covers 7 bases. Germline values: CDR1 LNHDA, CDR2 SQIVND (reference sequence). The CDR3 runs to 15 residues. After removal of 3 bases from V and 3 bases from J, the junction contained 5 bases not matched to a gene. The CDR3 coding sequence is TGTGCCAGTAGTATCGGTACAGGGGTCAATCAGCCCCAGCATTTT. Its protein is CASSIGTGVNQPQHF.

The gene calls are TRBV3-1 and TRBJ2-7; D uncertain. The J call is in doubt because the DNA end fits TRBJ2-5 better. Germline V gene lookup returns CDR1 LGHDT and CDR2 YNNKEL (reference sequence). The CDR3 covers 13 residues. The CDR3 protein is CASSPPDRETQYF. CDR3 coding DNA: TGTGCCAGCAGTCCTCCTGATCGGGAGACCCAGTACTTC.

This clonotype came up a few times. The genes are TRBV2 and TRBJ1-1; D is uncertain. The germline CDR1 and CDR2 sequences are SNHLY and FYNNEI. This CDR3 comprises 14 residues. With 4 bases removed from V and 0 bases from J, the gap between germline ends came to 9 bases. CDR3 region: CASSAEDLNTEAFF. The CDR3 coding sequence is TGTGCCAGCAGTGCGGAGGATTTGAACACTGAAGCTTTCTTT.

This clonotype appeared a single time. This rearrangement joins TRBV3-1 to TRBJ2-1, with D maybe TRBD2 (6 bases). The CDR3 totals 17 residues. Germline V gene sequence: CDR1 LGHDT, CDR2 YNNKEL (reference sequence). The ends were cut back, 4 bases at V and 5 bases at J, with 21 bases in the middle. The CDR3 protein is CASSPEGTLARHNEQFF. The CDR3 DNA is TGTGCCAGCAGCCCGGAAGGGACCCTAGCGCGGCACAATGAGCAGTTCTTC.

This clonotype was seen only a few times. This chain joins TRBV9 and TRBJ2-5, with TRBD2 matching over 8 bases. This CDR3 comprises 14 residues. Germline V lookup: CDR1 SGDLS, CDR2 YYNGEE. Losses at the gene ends were 3 bases for V and 4 bases for J; bases not matched to a gene: 5. The CDR3 spells CASSGGLASETQYF. CDR3 nucleotides: TGTGCCAGCAGCGGAGGACTAGCTTCAGAGACCCAGTACTTC.

This clonotype has more than one count but fewer than ten. The gene calls are TRBV2 and TRBJ1-5; no clear D gene. Germline-derived CDR1 and CDR2 are SNHLY and FYNNEI. The CDR3 is made up of 14 amino acids. V lost 8 bases and J 0 bases, leaving 11 bases between the germline ends. In DNA, the CDR3 is TGTGCCAGCGATTCGGGGTTTAGCAATCAGCCCCAGCATTTT. Its translation is CASDSGFSNQPQHF.

V gene TRBV15 combines with J gene TRBJ2-7; D not certain. The CDR3 sequence is 11 residues long. Germline loops: CDR1 LNHNV, CDR2 YYDKDF (reference sequence). The ends were cut back, 3 bases at V and 4 bases at J, with 4 bases in the middle. In nucleotides, the CDR3 is TGTGCCACCAGCAGCACATACGAGCAGTACTTC. This codes for CATSSTYEQYF.

V is TRBV12-5 and J is TRBJ2-5; D not resolved. Germline V gene data show CDR1 as LGHNT and CDR2 as FRNRAP. The CDR3 runs 14 residues. The V and J ends lost 1 base and 7 bases respectively, with 13 bases between them. The CDR3 region is CASGLDMAVGTQYF. The CDR3 nucleotides are TGTGCTAGTGGTTTGGATATGGCCGTCGGGACCCAGTACTTC.

The chain links TRBV20-1 to TRBJ2-5; TRBD1 agrees at 7 bases. The DNA end is more similar to TRBJ2-7, so the J call may be wrong. CDR3 size: 13 residues. Germline V gene sequence: CDR1 DFQATT, CDR2 SNEGSKA (reference sequence). DNA for the CDR3: TGCAGTGCGGAGACAGGGCCCACCTACGAGCAGTACTTC. Its translation is CSAETGPTYEQYF.

The V and J genes are TRBV4-3 and TRBJ2-6, with 10 positions matching TRBD1. This CDR3 comprises 19 residues. Germline trimming cut 5 bases from V and 4 bases from J; bases unmatched to any gene: 14. Germline CDR1 LGHNA, CDR2 YSLEER. The CDR3 loop reads CASSDRSGTGASGANVLTF. CDR3 DNA: TGCGCCAGCAGCGATCGCTCCGGGACAGGGGCGTCCGGGGCCAACGTCCTGACTTTC.

This clonotype was counted many times. The chain is built from TRBV5-1 and TRBJ2-7; TRBD2 is a possible D gene (6 bases). The CDR3 contains 14 residues. CDR1 is SGHRS, CDR2 YFSETQ, per germline. Trimming pared 4 bases from V and 0 bases from J, leaving 11 bases between. CDR3 amino acids: CASSGGSGSYEQYF. Here the CDR3 DNA reads TGCGCCAGCAGCGGTGGTAGCGGCTCCTACGAGCAGTACTTC.

The V call is TRBV7-9, the J call TRBJ2-7, with D perhaps matching TRBD2 (6 bases). Trimming removed 3 bases at V and 7 bases at J, with 16 bases between. CDR1 SEHNR and CDR2 FQNEAQ come from the germline V gene (reference sequence). This CDR3 has 14 amino acids. In nucleotides, the CDR3 is TGTGCCAGCAGCTTTTTGACAGACCGGGGGGAGCAGTACTTC. Protein sequence: CASSFLTDRGEQYF.